This is a list of T cell receptor beta chains from one sample in a study of cytomegalovirus exposure and HLA in healthy donors. The table came from immunoSEQ multiplex PCR; TCRdb's copy has only in-frame clones and leaves some out. The profile shows over 80,000 clones, approximately 64% of them singletons. The specimen sequenced was PBMCs. The receptors come from a boy aged 5-17 years in good health and CMV-seropositive. The CDR3 runs from the conserved cysteine through the conserved F or W.

TRBV6-6 | CASSYLGDEAFF
TRBV18 | CASSLDTNTEAFF
TRBV6-6 | CASSYSNRGNTEAFF
TRBV27 | CASKSTGTSGPYEQYF
TRBV29-1 | CSVEKPQGTGGSPYEQYF
TRBV19 | CASSTKSSYNEQFF
TRBV10-2 | CASSETRTVTYEQYF
TRBV10-3 | CAIMGRLNTGELFF
TRBV7-9 | CASSSSGDSNQPQNF
TRBV6-5 | CASSSRPTGDYGYTF
TRBV5-1 | CASSLGQAPSYEQYF
TRBV7-8 | CASSSSRGNQPQHF
TRBV7-9 | CASSPLDRGGNTIYF
TRBV12-5 | CASGSPGVNEQFF
TRBV20-1 | CSAQMNTEAFF
TRBV30 | CAWSARTGFDEQYF
TRBV19 | CASSPRTGVDNQPQHF
TRBV4-3 | CASSQEVRDRETQYF
TRBV30 | CAWISGSLYNEQFF
TRBV5-5 | CASSLEGTEQYF
TRBV27 | CASKQDGLAGTSEQYF
TRBV19 | CASSAWTGQGPDEQYF
TRBV5-3 | CARSLGFRVGHYNEQFF
TRBV6-5 | CASSGQVDDQPQHF
TRBV12-5 | CASGTAIDRTTGELFF
TRBV28 | CASSLTGSYHQPQHF
TRBV5-4 | CASSLDRRTYNEQFF
TRBV6-1 | CASIGNNYYGYTF
TRBV11-2 | CASSFSGSREQYF
TRBV6-5 | CASSLDRSNSPLHF
TRBV6-5 | CASSDRQGRRYF
TRBV5-1 | CASSLGTVIYEQYF
TRBV5-5 | CASSPTGTDYGYTF